The 32 T cell receptor beta chains given below trace back to one sample, sequenced in a study of technical replicates of blood from several donors. Assay used: immunoSEQ multiplex PCR; TCRdb lists only in-frame clones, some missing. The table records 55,000 to 65,000 clones, around 97% of them present only once. Source material: T cells isolated from PBMCs. These receptors came from a human donor in good health.

The chain joins TRBV28 to TRBJ2-5; tentative D call: TRBD1 (6 bases). V lost 6 bases, J lost 5 bases, and 13 bases lay in between. This CDR3 region has 13 residues. CDR1 is MDHEN and CDR2 is SYDVKM in the germline V gene. The CDR3 coding sequence is TGTGCCAGCAGCTACAGGGTCGGGGAGACCCAGTACTTC. The encoded protein is CASSYRVGETQYF.

This clone came up a few times. The chain links TRBV5-6 to TRBJ2-1, with D maybe TRBD1 (6 bases). This CDR3 comprises 15 residues. V was shortened by 9 bases and J by 0 bases, with 16 bases between the two germline ends. Per the germline V gene, CDR1 is SGHDT and CDR2 is YYEEEE. This CDR3 reads CATLPDSGSYNEQFF. DNA for the CDR3: TGTGCCACCTTGCCGGACAGCGGCTCCTACAATGAGCAGTTCTTC.

J is TRBJ2-3 and V is TRBV13; 8 bases line up with TRBD2. Germline V gene sequence: CDR1 PRHDT, CDR2 FYEKMQ (reference sequence). This CDR3 region has 17 residues. The V and J ends lost 1 base and 4 bases, in that order; junction bases with no gene match: 10. This CDR3 reads CASSLVGLAGSPDTQYF. The CDR3 nucleotides are TGTGCCAGCAGCTTAGTAGGACTAGCAGGTAGTCCAGATACGCAGTATTTT. The complete variable domain, with remaining parts taken from reference TRBV13 and TRBJ2-3, reads AAGVIQSPRHLIKEKRETATLKCYPIPRHDTVYWYQQGPGQDPQFLISFYEKMQSDKGSIPDRFSAQQFSDYHSELNMSSLELGDSALYFCASSLVGLAGSPDTQYFGPGTRLTVL.

The chain uses TRBV6-4 and TRBJ2-7; 8 bases match TRBD2. The junction had 22 bases not matched to a gene; V was cut back by 2 bases and J by 1 base. CDR1 is MRHNA, CDR2 SNTAGT, per germline. There are 21 residues in the CDR3. In DNA form, the CDR3 reads TGTGCCAGCAGTGACCCTCACGGCAGCGGGAGTCGCTCGGGGGTGTCCTACGAGCAGTACTTC. Its translation: CASSDPHGSGSRSGVSYEQYF.

V and J are TRBV11-2 and TRBJ1-1; D ambiguous. CDR3 length: 16 amino acids. Per germline, CDR1 SGHAT and CDR2 FQNNGV. Trimming cost V 0 bases and J 1 base, with 12 bases left between them. The CDR3 is CASSLDRSQANTEAFF. The CDR3 nucleotides read TGTGCCAGCAGCTTAGATAGGTCCCAGGCGAACACTGAAGCTTTCTTT. The whole variable domain, filled in from reference TRBV11-2 and TRBJ1-1, reads EAGVAQSPRYKIIEKRQSVAFWCNPISGHATLYWYQQILGQGPKLLIQFQNNGVVDDSQLPKDRFSAERLKGVDSTLKIQPAKLEDSAVYLCASSLDRSQANTEAFFGQGTRLTVV.

This sequence joins TRBV4-1 and TRBJ1-1; the D gene is possibly TRBD1 (6 bases). Trimming stripped 1 base from V and 13 bases from J, with 19 bases between. From germline, CDR1 is MGHRA and CDR2 YSYEKL. The CDR3 consists of 14 residues. The CDR3 here is CASSQVGGRVFDFF. The CDR3 nucleotides read TGCGCCAGCAGCCAAGTGGGGGGGCGCGTTTTTGATTTCTTT.

About this clone: The junction and the germline gene differ at one end; a read error may be behind it. V and J are TRBV7-7 and TRBJ2-5, with 8 bases fitting TRBD1. Germline V CDR1 and CDR2: SSHAT, FNYEAQ (reference sequence). This CDR3 contains 14 residues. CDR3 loop: CASSLDRDGETQYF. CDR3 in DNA: TGTGCTAGCAGCCTGGACAGGGACGGGGAGACCCAGTACTTC. The entire variable domain, with the rest obtained from reference TRBV7-7 and TRBJ2-5, is as follows: GAGVSQSPRYKVTKRGQDVTLRCDPISSHATLYWYQQALGQGPEFLTYFNYEAQPDKSGLPSDRFSAERPEGSISTLTIQRTEQRDSAMYRCASSLDRDGETQYFGPGTRLLVL.

The rearrangement links TRBV30 to TRBJ2-7; no clear D gene. CDR1 is GTSNPN, CDR2 SVGIG, per germline (reference sequence). The CDR3 spans 12 residues. The germline V and J ends were trimmed by 5 bases and 7 bases, with 15 bases remaining between them. CDR3 sequence: CAWLRNSREQYF. The CDR3 coding sequence is TGTGCCTGGTTGCGCAATAGCAGAGAGCAGTACTTC.

The chain combines TRBV6-5 with TRBJ2-1, with 12 positions matching TRBD1. With 6 bases clipped from V and 6 bases from J, the junction kept 6 bases outside the gene matches. CDR1 and CDR2 from the germline V gene are MNHEY and SVGAGI. CDR3 length: 15 amino acids. The CDR3 DNA follows: TGTGCCAGCAGAGTGGGACAGGGGGCCCCCAATGAGCAGTTCTTC. This sequence encodes CASRVGQGAPNEQFF.

The table lists this clone with a count of one. The rearrangement uses TRBV2 and TRBJ1-6, with D possibly TRBD1 on 6 matching bases. Trimming left V 6 bases short and J 6 bases short, with 9 bases between. CDR3 length: 13 amino acids. Germline V gene lookup returns CDR1 SNHLY and CDR2 FYNNEI. This CDR3 is CASRDRVNSPLHF. In DNA form, the CDR3 reads TGTGCCAGCAGGGACAGAGTTAATTCACCCCTCCACTTT.

The V call is TRBV25-1, the J call TRBJ2-2, with 11 positions matching TRBD1. Germline V CDR1 and CDR2: MGHDK, SYGVNS. The CDR3 has 15 residues. V was pared by 6 bases and J by 6 bases, with 6 bases of the junction left unmatched. CDR3 in DNA: TGTGCCAGCAGCGCCCGGGACAGGGGGTCCGGGGAGCTGTTTTTT. Amino acids: CASSARDRGSGELFF.

This chain links TRBV2 with TRBJ2-4; D may be TRBD2 (5 bases). Germline-derived CDR1 and CDR2 are SNHLY and FYNNEI. Trimming shortened V by 3 bases and J by 1 base, and 10 bases separated the two germline ends. The CDR3 has 15 residues. CDR3 protein: CASSDDWRAKNIQYF. CDR3 bases: TGTGCCAGCAGTGATGACTGGAGGGCCAAAAACATTCAGTACTTC.

The sample holds one count of this clone. The J gene is TRBJ1-3, the V gene TRBV6-5, with TRBD1 matching over 7 bases. The CDR3 extends over 14 amino acids. V lost 5 bases, J lost 0 bases, and 1 base stayed unmatched. Germline values: CDR1 MNHEY, CDR2 SVGAGI. The CDR3 spells CASSGTDSGNTIYF. CDR3 DNA: TGTGCCAGCAGTGGGACAGACTCTGGAAACACCATATATTTT.

V gene TRBV13 combines with J gene TRBJ2-2; possible D gene TRBD1, 5 bases. V was pared by 3 bases and J by 0 bases, with 8 bases between. Germline CDR1 is PRHDT and CDR2 is FYEKMQ (reference sequence). The CDR3 covers 15 residues. The CDR3 loop reads CASSFSGPNTGELFF. CDR3 sequence (DNA): TGTGCCAGCAGCTTTTCAGGGCCGAACACCGGGGAGCTGTTTTTT.

The chain is built from TRBV25-1 and TRBJ2-7; TRBD1 might be the D (5 bases). The CDR3 spans 11 residues. Trimming removed 8 bases at V and 3 bases at J, with 8 bases between. Germline V gene data show CDR1 as MGHDK and CDR2 as SYGVNS. CDR3 DNA sequence: TGTGCCAGCCGGCAGGGCTACGAGCAGTACTTC. This encodes CASRQGYEQYF.

V gene TRBV6-4 combines with J gene TRBJ2-7; perhaps TRBD1 as D (6 bases). The length of the CDR3 is 13 residues. Per germline, CDR1 MRHNA and CDR2 SNTAGT. The germline V and J ends were trimmed by 4 bases and 11 bases, with 18 bases remaining between them. CDR3 sequence (DNA): TGTGCCAGCAGTGTCCGATACAGGGTTAAAGAGTACTTC. Residues: CASSVRYRVKEYF.

The chain is built from TRBV4-1 and TRBJ2-7; 9 bases are a match to TRBD1. The germline gives CDR1 MGHRA, CDR2 YSYEKL. Germline trimming cut 1 base from V and 4 bases from J; bases unmatched to any gene: 5. CDR3 length: 15 amino acids. The DNA of the CDR3 is TGCGCCAGCAGCCAAGTCAAGGGACAGGGTTACGAGCAGTACTTC. It specifies CASSQVKGQGYEQYF.

The chain has TRBV5-1 and TRBJ1-2; D might be TRBD1 (6 bases). In germline, CDR1 is SGHRS, CDR2 YFSETQ. Trimming removed 0 bases from V and 5 bases from J, with 17 bases in between. The CDR3 totals 16 residues. CDR3 amino acids: CASSLAEGGEAYGYTF. The CDR3 nucleotides are TGCGCCAGCAGCTTGGCCGAGGGGGGGGAGGCATATGGCTACACCTTC.

This clone was recorded only once. The chain links TRBV25-1 to TRBJ1-2; D unclear. CDR1 and CDR2 from the germline V gene are MGHDK and SYGVNS. The CDR3 is made up of 11 amino acids. V dropped 8 bases and J dropped 8 bases, with 12 bases sitting between them. Written as DNA, the CDR3 is TGTGCCAGCCACTGGGGAGAGGGCTACACCTTC. Its protein is CASHWGEGYTF.

This CDR3 reads CASSPTGVYGYTF. In nucleotides, the CDR3 is TGTGCCAGCAGTCCGACAGGTGTCTATGGCTACACCTTC. This chain uses TRBV6-1 with TRBJ1-2, with a tentative D call TRBD1 (6 bases). V dropped 5 bases and J dropped 4 bases, with 11 bases sitting between them. CDR1 and CDR2 (germline): MNHNS, SASEGT. The CDR3 runs to 13 residues.

J is TRBJ2-3 and V is TRBV9; a weak D match, TRBD1 (6 bases). The CDR3 sequence is 18 residues long. Trimming cost V 0 bases and J 1 base, with 18 bases left between them. Germline values: CDR1 SGDLS, CDR2 YYNGEE. CDR3 in DNA: TGTGCCAGCAGCGTAGGATTTGGGGCAGGGGCGGGCACAGATACGCAGTATTTT. Translated: CASSVGFGAGAGTDTQYF.

The chain employs TRBV4-2 and TRBJ2-3; D gene unclear. Germline loops: CDR1 LGHNA, CDR2 YNFKEQ. The ends were cut back, 4 bases at V and 1 base at J, with 15 bases in the middle. The CDR3 runs to 16 residues. CDR3 amino acids: CASSRSGFTRTDTQYF. The CDR3 nucleotides read TGTGCCAGCAGCCGATCAGGATTCACCCGCACAGATACGCAGTATTTT.

The chain combines TRBV5-4 with TRBJ1-5; 9 positions match TRBD1. Per the germline V gene, CDR1 is SGHNT and CDR2 is YYREEE (reference sequence). The trim removed 4 bases at V and 5 bases at J, leaving 4 bases unmatched. The CDR3 has 14 residues. The CDR3 sequence is CASSRDRGDQPQHF. The CDR3 nucleotides read TGTGCCAGCAGCCGTGACAGGGGGGATCAGCCCCAGCATTTT.

This chain uses TRBV27 with TRBJ2-5; the D gene is possibly TRBD1 (5 bases). Germline V gives CDR1 MNHEY, CDR2 SMNVEV (reference sequence). V lost 6 bases to trimming and J lost 0 bases, with 8 bases between them. The CDR3 loop spans 13 amino acids. The CDR3, as DNA: TGTGCCAGCAGCGACAGAAACCAAGAGACCCAGTACTTC. Its protein is CASSDRNQETQYF.

The rearrangement joins TRBV2 to TRBJ1-5; perhaps TRBD1 as D (5 bases). The CDR3 has 12 amino acids. Germline CDR1 and CDR2: SNHLY and FYNNEI. V was cut by 7 bases and J by 4 bases, with 8 bases left in between. The CDR3 nucleotides read TGTGCCAGCATAGGGGATAATCAGCCCCAGCATTTT. Residues: CASIGDNQPQHF.

The CDR3: CASSLAGLGVEQYF. CDR3 nucleotide sequence: TGTGCCAGCAGCTTAGCGGGGTTAGGGGTTGAGCAGTACTTC. The chain employs TRBV7-8 and TRBJ2-7; perhaps TRBD1 as D (5 bases). Germline V lookup: CDR1 SGHVS, CDR2 FQNEAQ. The V gene lost 0 bases and the J gene lost 7 bases, with 13 bases spanning the gap. The CDR3 covers 14 residues.

The V gene is TRBV5-1, the J gene TRBJ2-1, with 8 bases that match TRBD1. The CDR3 totals 14 residues. Germline CDR1 is SGHRS and CDR2 is YFSETQ. V gave up 0 bases and J gave up 5 bases; unmatched junction bases: 1. DNA of the CDR3: TGCGCCAGCAGCTTGGGGGACAGGAACAATGAGCAGTTCTTC. Amino acid sequence: CASSLGDRNNEQFF.

This rearrangement joins TRBV18 to TRBJ1-2, with 7 bases aligning to TRBD1. The CDR3 extends over 13 amino acids. The V segment lost 3 bases and the J segment 7 bases; nucleotides outside the gene matches: 5. The V gene's germline CDR1 is KGHSH and CDR2 LQKENI. The CDR3 is CASSPEGAIGYTF. The DNA for the CDR3 is TGTGCCAGCTCACCCGAGGGGGCGATTGGCTACACCTTC.

The chain uses TRBV4-1 and TRBJ2-1, with 9 bases fitting TRBD2. The trim removed 4 bases at V and 0 bases at J, leaving 13 bases unmatched. The germline gives CDR1 MGHRA, CDR2 YSYEKL. CDR3 size: 19 residues. This CDR3 reads CASSPRILLAGSSYNEQFF. For the CDR3, the DNA is TGCGCCAGCAGCCCCCGCATCTTGCTAGCGGGAAGCTCCTACAATGAGCAGTTCTTC.

The V call is TRBV28, the J call TRBJ1-2; D is possibly TRBD1 (6 bases). This CDR3 has 15 amino acids. Germline CDR1 is MDHEN and CDR2 is SYDVKM. Trimming stripped 3 bases from V and 4 bases from J, with 15 bases between. Here the CDR3 DNA reads TGTGCCAGCAGTTTGGGGGGGCTCCTAGGCTATGGCTACACCTTC. Translation: CASSLGGLLGYGYTF.

The chain has TRBV6-5 and TRBJ2-1, with 9 positions matching TRBD2. In germline, CDR1 is MNHEY, CDR2 SVGAGI. The CDR3 has 16 amino acids. V shed 2 bases and J 5 bases; nucleotides not matched to a gene: 7. The CDR3 spells CASSYVASGDNNEQFF. CDR3 bases: TGTGCCAGCAGTTACGTGGCTAGCGGGGACAACAATGAGCAGTTCTTC.

This chain joins TRBV4-1 and TRBJ1-1; no reliable D call. Germline V gene lookup returns CDR1 MGHRA and CDR2 YSYEKL. V was pared by 2 bases and J by 3 bases, with 13 bases between. This CDR3 is built from 15 residues. The chain's CDR3 is CASSQFGGRDTEAFF. In DNA form, the CDR3 reads TGCGCCAGCAGCCAATTCGGAGGAAGGGACACTGAAGCTTTCTTT.